The clone carrying this TCR beta chain has ten or more counts. This sample is drawn from a study of T cells in Graves' hyperthyroidism and ophthalmopathy. RNA transcripts served as the template for amplifying TCR beta CDR3 regions. Researchers ran a first-round RT-PCR on the TCR CDR3 using the HTBI primer set. TCRdb redid the calling of the multiplex PCR reads with MiXCR, one entry per CDR3 protein. The sample has around 500,000 distinct CDR3 sequences; about 20% are singletons. In germline, CDR1 is MNHNY, CDR2 SVGAGI (reference sequence). The CDR3 is 16 residues long. V lost 0 bases and J lost 3, with 12 bases in between.

Sequencing was done on a sample of blood. The receptor's source is a woman between 65 and 79 years old with Graves' ophthalmopathy. The chain employs TRBV6-6 and TRBJ1-5, with D possibly being TRBD1 (5 bases). CDR3 in DNA: TGTGCCAGCAGTTACTCCGGGGAGGGGTTCAATCAGCCCCAGCATTTT. Protein product: CASSYSGEGFNQPQHF.